Below are 15 T cell receptor beta chains sequenced from a single sample in a study of T cells in Graves' hyperthyroidism and ophthalmopathy. TCR beta CDR3 regions were amplified from RNA. The study used the HTBI primer set for a first-round RT-PCR of the TCR CDR3. TCRdb called the multiplex PCR reads again in MiXCR, with one record for every CDR3 protein. The sample lists hundreds of thousands of distinct CDR3 sequences, about 15% occurring once. The sequencing input was blood. The receptors derive from a woman in her fifties or sixties with Graves' ophthalmopathy.

The chain couples TRBV29-1 to TRBJ2-5; D is tentatively TRBD1 or TRBD2 (5 bases each). The germline gives CDR1 SQVTM, CDR2 ANQGSEA. The CDR3 runs 12 residues. Trimming shortened V by 5 bases and J by 7 bases, and 14 bases separated the two germline ends. The CDR3, as DNA: TGCAGCGTTTCCGGGACGGCAGCGACCCAGTACTTC. Its translation is CSVSGTAATQYF.

This clonotype has a count of ten or more. CDR3 protein: CSASVARTYNEQFF. Written as DNA, the CDR3 is TGCAGTGCTTCCGTGGCTAGAACCTACAATGAGCAGTTCTTC. The genes are TRBV20-1 and TRBJ2-1; no clear D gene. This CDR3 region has 14 residues. Germline loops: CDR1 DFQATT, CDR2 SNEGSKA (reference sequence). The V end was cut by 5 bases, the J end by 2 bases, with 13 bases between.

The table lists this clonotype with many counts. The chain carries TRBV20-1 and TRBJ2-5; the D gene is possibly TRBD1 (6 bases). CDR1 and CDR2 (germline): DFQATT, SNEGSKA (reference sequence). The CDR3 is 14 residues long. Trimming stripped 3 bases from V and 0 bases from J, with 11 bases between. CDR3 sequence reads: CSASDQGYQETQYF. The CDR3 region has the DNA TGCAGTGCTAGTGACCAGGGGTACCAAGAGACCCAGTACTTC.

This clonotype came up many times. The V and J genes are TRBV7-2 and TRBJ1-4, with 11 bases lining up with TRBD1. There are 17 residues in the CDR3. After removal of 3 bases from V and 4 bases from J, the junction contained 7 bases not matched to a gene. Germline assignment: CDR1 SGHTA and CDR2 FQGNSA. CDR3 nucleotide sequence: TGTGCCAGCAGCTTTAGCGGGGGGACAGGGGGTAATGAAAAACTGTTTTTT. It codes for CASSFSGGTGGNEKLFF. The full variable domain, its missing parts supplied by reference TRBV7-2 and TRBJ1-4, is GAGVSQSPSNKVTEKGKDVELRCDPISGHTALYWYRQSLGQGLEFLIYFQGNSAPDKSGLPSDRFSAERTGGSVSTLTIQRTQQEDSAVYLCASSFSGGTGGNEKLFFGSGTQLSVL.

The V gene is TRBV18, the J gene TRBJ1-1; D unclear. There are 13 residues in the CDR3. In germline, CDR1 is KGHSH, CDR2 LQKENI. V shed 0 bases and J shed 11 bases, with 13 bases lying between them. Written as DNA, the CDR3 is TGTGCCAGCTCACCACCGGGGTATGGAAGGGCTTTCTTT. The encoded protein is CASSPPGYGRAFF.

In its sample, this clonotype was seen many times. This sequence joins TRBV18 and TRBJ2-3; the D gene is possibly TRBD2 (6 bases). Trimming took 3 bases from V and 1 from J, leaving 14 bases between them. CDR1 KGHSH and CDR2 LQKENI come from the germline V gene. The CDR3 is made up of 16 amino acids. The CDR3: CASSPRSASGTDTQYF. CDR3 bases: TGTGCCAGCTCACCTAGGTCGGCTAGCGGCACAGATACGCAGTATTTT.

This clonotype was detected only a few times. The chain joins TRBV15 to TRBJ2-3; D remains ambiguous. With 5 bases removed from V and 2 bases from J, the gap between germline ends came to 8 bases. The CDR3 spans 13 residues. Germline loops: CDR1 LNHNV, CDR2 YYDKDF (reference sequence). The CDR3 reads CATSLGSTDTQYF. The CDR3 coding sequence is TGTGCCACCAGCCTGGGTTCCACAGATACGCAGTATTTT. The complete variable domain, with remaining parts taken from reference TRBV15 and TRBJ2-3, reads DAMVIQNPRYQVTQFGKPVTLSCSQTLNHNVMYWYQQKSSQAPKLLFHYYDKDFNNEADTPDNFQSRRPNTSFCFLDIRSPGLGDTAMYLCATSLGSTDTQYFGPGTRLTVL.

This clonotype was counted many times. The rearrangement joins TRBV7-9 to TRBJ2-5, with D hard to call. The V and J ends lost 5 bases and 2 bases respectively, with 12 bases between them. There are 14 residues in the CDR3. Germline V gives CDR1 SEHNR, CDR2 FQNEAQ (reference sequence). The CDR3 protein is CASSAVGFQETQYF. CDR3 sequence (DNA): TGTGCCAGCAGCGCAGTGGGGTTTCAAGAGACCCAGTACTTC. Drawing the rest from reference TRBV7-9 and TRBJ2-5, the complete variable domain is DTGVSQNPRHKITKRGQNVTFRCDPISEHNRLYWYRQTLGQGPEFLTYFQNEAQLEKSRLLSDRFSAERPKGSFSTLEIQRTEQGDSAMYLCASSAVGFQETQYFGPGTRLLVL.

This clonotype appeared many times. The V call is TRBV28, the J call TRBJ1-1; D possibly corresponds to TRBD1 (6 bases). Trimming pared 4 bases from V and 1 base from J, leaving 10 bases between. This CDR3 has 14 amino acids. Germline V CDR1 and CDR2: MDHEN, SYDVKM. The CDR3 protein is CASSSLQGNTEAFF. The CDR3 DNA follows: TGTGCCAGCAGTTCATTACAGGGGAACACTGAAGCTTTCTTT.

In this sample, this clonotype turned up a few times. CDR3 nucleotides: TGTGCCAGCAGTTACGAAGCGGGTGTTAGCACAGATACGCAGTATTTT. It encodes CASSYEAGVSTDTQYF. The V gene is TRBV6-2 or TRBV6-3, the J gene TRBJ2-3; weak D call: TRBD2 (6 bases). Germline V gene data show CDR1 as MNHEY and CDR2 as SVGEGT. The CDR3 spans 16 residues. V was cut by 2 bases and J by 0 bases, with 12 bases left in between.

The table lists this clonotype with a few counts. The CDR3 DNA sequence: TGTGCCAGCAGCCGCGGACTAGCGGCCGGATCCTACGAGCAGTACTTC. It yields the protein CASSRGLAAGSYEQYF. The gene calls are TRBV14 and TRBJ2-7; the match to TRBD2 covers 10 bases. With 4 bases clipped from V and 1 base from J, the junction kept 7 bases outside the gene matches. CDR1 is SGHDN and CDR2 is FVKESK in the germline V gene. The CDR3 has 16 amino acids.

V is TRBV4-1 and J is TRBJ2-1; 12 bases align to TRBD2. Germline V lookup: CDR1 MGHRA, CDR2 YSYEKL. The V gene end was trimmed by 0 bases and the J gene end by 9 bases; junction bases not matched to a gene: 12. This CDR3 region has 18 residues. The CDR3 nucleotides read TGCGCCAGCAGCCAAGATCGGAGGGTACTAGCGGGAGGAGTTGAGCAGTTCTTC. This encodes CASSQDRRVLAGGVEQFF.

This clonotype was seen many times. The chain recombines TRBV6-1 with TRBJ1-1, with D possibly being TRBD1 (6 bases). The germline V gene encodes CDR1 MNHNS and CDR2 SASEGT. Trimming cost V 5 bases and J 0 bases, with 10 bases left between them. This CDR3 has 14 amino acids. The CDR3: CASSFGDMNTEAFF. CDR3 nucleotides: TGTGCCAGCAGTTTCGGGGACATGAACACTGAAGCTTTCTTT.

This clonotype was detected ten times or more. The chain recombines TRBV3-2 with TRBJ2-3. TRBV3-2 is marked as a pseudogene. This CDR3 comprises 17 residues. CDR3 coding DNA: TGTGCCAGCAGCCCCGCGCGTTTTGCGGAGTCCACAGATACGCAGTATTTT. This codes for CASSPARFAESTDTQYF.

This clonotype was detected many times. The rearrangement joins TRBV7-9 to TRBJ2-1; D remains ambiguous. Germline lookup yields CDR1 SEHNR and CDR2 FQNEAQ (reference sequence). The V end lost 5 bases, the J end lost 5 bases, and 7 bases lay between the germline ends. The CDR3 loop spans 12 amino acids. The CDR3 is CASSTDNNEQFF. DNA of the CDR3: TGTGCCAGCAGCACAGATAACAATGAGCAGTTCTTC.